This T cell receptor (beta chain) was documented in a study of blood T cells in healthy people across ages. Study details: About one barcoded beta molecule per two T cells was captured by template switching.

This clonotype was seen a few times. In germline, CDR1 is SEHNR, CDR2 FQNEAQ (reference sequence). CDR3 length equals 16 residues. The ends were cut back, 2 bases at V and 4 bases at J, with 14 bases in the middle. A second 7 to 11 cycle PCR used barcoded and J-beta primers. TCRdb redid the calling of the 5' RACE reads with MiXCR, one entry per CDR3 protein. The sample lists roughly 640,000 distinct CDR3 sequences, around 31% occurring once. The rearrangement links TRBV7-9 to TRBJ2-2; tentatively, D is TRBD1 (5 bases). The sequence came from a woman older than 75 in good health. Sequencing was done on a sample of blood. The CDR3 here is CASSLFWGAITGELFF. The CDR3 nucleotides are TGTGCCAGCAGCTTATTCTGGGGCGCAATCACCGGGGAGCTGTTTTTT.